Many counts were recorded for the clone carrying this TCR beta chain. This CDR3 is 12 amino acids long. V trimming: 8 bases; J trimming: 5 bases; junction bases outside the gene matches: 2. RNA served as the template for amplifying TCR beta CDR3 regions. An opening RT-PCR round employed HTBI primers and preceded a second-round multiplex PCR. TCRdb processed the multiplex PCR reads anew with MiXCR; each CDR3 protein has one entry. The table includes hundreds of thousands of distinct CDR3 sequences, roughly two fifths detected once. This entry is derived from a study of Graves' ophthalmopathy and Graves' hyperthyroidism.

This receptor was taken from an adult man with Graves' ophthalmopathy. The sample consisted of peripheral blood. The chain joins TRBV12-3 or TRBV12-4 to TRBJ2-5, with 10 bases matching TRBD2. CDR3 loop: CASLSGGETQYF. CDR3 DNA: TGTGCCAGCCTTAGCGGGGGGGAGACCCAGTACTTC.